This T cell receptor beta chain was sequenced during a study of CD8 T cells in ankylosing spondylitis. Germline V lookup: CDR1 GTSNPN, CDR2 SVGIG (reference sequence). The CDR3 runs to 11 residues. The V end was cut by 3 bases, the J end by 12 bases, with 9 bases between. Whole-study results and caveats: Roughly eight highly homologous variants formed a TCR beta motif that appeared characteristic of ankylosing spondylitis blood. Peripheral blood samples showed relatively rare disease-linked clones, and these clones were CD8+.

A quantitative 5'-RACE method, one with molecular barcodes, was used to make TCR beta libraries. TCRdb called the 5' RACE reads again in MiXCR, with one record for every CDR3 protein. The sample holds approximately 440,000 distinct CDR3 sequences, more than 15% seen once. For this clonotype: The antigen remains unidentified.

The chain is built from TRBV30 and TRBJ1-6; tentatively, D is TRBD1 (5 bases). The sequenced sample consisted of blood, either unsorted or a sorted T cell fraction (not recorded which). The receptor was derived from a male donor with ankylosing spondylitis. DNA for the CDR3: TGTGCCTGGAGCGAAGACAGACCCCTCCACTTT. Its protein is CAWSEDRPLHF.